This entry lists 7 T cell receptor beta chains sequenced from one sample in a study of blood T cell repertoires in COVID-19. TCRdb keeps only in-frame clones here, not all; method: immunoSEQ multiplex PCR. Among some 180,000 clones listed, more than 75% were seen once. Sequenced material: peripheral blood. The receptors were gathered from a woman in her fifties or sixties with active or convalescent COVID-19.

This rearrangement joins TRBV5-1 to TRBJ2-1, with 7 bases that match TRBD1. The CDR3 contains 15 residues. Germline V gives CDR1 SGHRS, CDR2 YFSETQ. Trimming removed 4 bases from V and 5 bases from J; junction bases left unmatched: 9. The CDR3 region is CASSRAGGANNEQFF. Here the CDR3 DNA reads TGCGCCAGCAGCAGAGCAGGGGGTGCTAACAATGAGCAGTTCTTC.

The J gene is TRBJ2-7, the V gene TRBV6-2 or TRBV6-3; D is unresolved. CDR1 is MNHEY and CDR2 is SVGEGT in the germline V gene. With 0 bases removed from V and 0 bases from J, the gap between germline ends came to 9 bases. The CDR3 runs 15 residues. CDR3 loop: CASSYSPGDSYEQYF. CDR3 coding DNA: TGTGCCAGCAGTTACTCGCCTGGAGACTCCTACGAGCAGTACTTC.

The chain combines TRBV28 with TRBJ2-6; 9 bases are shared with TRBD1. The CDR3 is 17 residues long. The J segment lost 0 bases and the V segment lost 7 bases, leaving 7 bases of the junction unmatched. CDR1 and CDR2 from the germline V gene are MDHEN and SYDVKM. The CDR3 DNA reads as TGTGCCAGCACCCGCGGGACAGGGTACTCTGGGGCCAACGTCCTGACTTTC. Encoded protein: CASTRGTGYSGANVLTF.

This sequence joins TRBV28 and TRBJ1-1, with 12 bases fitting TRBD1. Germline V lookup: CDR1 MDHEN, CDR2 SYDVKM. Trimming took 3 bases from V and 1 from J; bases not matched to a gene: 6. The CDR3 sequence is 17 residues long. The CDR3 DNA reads TGTGCCAGCAGTTTGACCGGGACAGGGGGCCGGAACACTGAAGCTTTCTTT. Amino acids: CASSLTGTGGRNTEAFF.

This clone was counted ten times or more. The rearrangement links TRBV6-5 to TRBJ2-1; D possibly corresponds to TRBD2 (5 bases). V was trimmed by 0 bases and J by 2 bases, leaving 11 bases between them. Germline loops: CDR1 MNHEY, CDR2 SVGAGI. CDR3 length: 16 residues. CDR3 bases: TGTGCCAGCAGTTACTCGAATCGCGGGCCCTACAATGAGCAGTTCTTC. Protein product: CASSYSNRGPYNEQFF.

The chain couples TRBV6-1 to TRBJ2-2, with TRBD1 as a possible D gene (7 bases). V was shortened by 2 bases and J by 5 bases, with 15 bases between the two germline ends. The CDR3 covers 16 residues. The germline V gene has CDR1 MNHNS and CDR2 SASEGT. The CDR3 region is CASSEQGGTRTGELFF. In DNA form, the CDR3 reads TGTGCCAGCAGTGAACAGGGGGGTACCAGGACCGGGGAGCTGTTTTTT.

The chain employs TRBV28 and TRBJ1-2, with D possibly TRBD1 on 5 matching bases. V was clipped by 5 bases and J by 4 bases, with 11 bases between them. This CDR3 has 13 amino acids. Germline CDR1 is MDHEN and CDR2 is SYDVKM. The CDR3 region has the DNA TGTGCCAGCAGTGGTCAGGGCCTCTATGGCTACACCTTC. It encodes CASSGQGLYGYTF.